This record concerns one T cell receptor (beta chain) sequence. What it binds is unknown. Clones were sequenced by immunoSEQ multiplex PCR, and TCRdb holds only the in-frame ones, with some missing. This sample has under 150,000 clones, with about 86% found just once. The sample belongs to a study of identifying expanded T cells in peripheral blood. Study-wide results and limits: About 1.2 clones differed between technical replicates, versus about 15 and 19 over time.

No infections or other immune events were documented during collection. With 8 bases clipped from V and 4 bases from J, the junction kept 9 bases outside the gene matches. The CDR3 spans 14 residues. Germline loops: CDR1 SGHAT, CDR2 FQDESV (reference sequence). The receptor's source is a person between 18 and 75 years old in good health. The rearrangement links TRBV11-1 to TRBJ2-7; 9 nucleotides align to TRBD2. Material for sequencing was blood. This chain's CDR3 is CASGGSGGFYEQYF. CDR3 coding DNA: TGTGCCAGCGGGGGAAGCGGGGGGTTTTACGAGCAGTACTTC.